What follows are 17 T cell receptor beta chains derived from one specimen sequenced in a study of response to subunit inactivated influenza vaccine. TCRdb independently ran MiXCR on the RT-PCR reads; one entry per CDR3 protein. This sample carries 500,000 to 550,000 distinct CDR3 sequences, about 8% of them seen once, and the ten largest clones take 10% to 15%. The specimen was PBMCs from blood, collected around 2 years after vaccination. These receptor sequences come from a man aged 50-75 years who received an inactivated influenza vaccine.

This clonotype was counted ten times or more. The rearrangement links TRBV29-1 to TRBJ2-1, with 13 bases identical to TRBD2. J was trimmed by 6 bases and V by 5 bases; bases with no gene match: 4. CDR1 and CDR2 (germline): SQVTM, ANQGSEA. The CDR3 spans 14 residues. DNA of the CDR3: TGCAGCGTTTCGAGGACTAGCGGGAGCAATGAGCAGTTCTTC. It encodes CSVSRTSGSNEQFF.

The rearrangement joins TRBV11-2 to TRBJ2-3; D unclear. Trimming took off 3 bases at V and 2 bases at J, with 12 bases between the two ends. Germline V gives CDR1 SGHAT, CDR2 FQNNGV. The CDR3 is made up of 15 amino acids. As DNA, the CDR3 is TGTGCCAGCAGCTTCGGCAGGAACCCCACAGATACGCAGTATTTT. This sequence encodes CASSFGRNPTDTQYF.

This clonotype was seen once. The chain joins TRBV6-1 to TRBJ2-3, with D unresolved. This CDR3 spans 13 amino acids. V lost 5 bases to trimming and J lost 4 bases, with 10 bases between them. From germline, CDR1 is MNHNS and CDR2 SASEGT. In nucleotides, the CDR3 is TGTGCCAGCAGTCCCAAACACGCAGATACGCAGTATTTT. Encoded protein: CASSPKHADTQYF.

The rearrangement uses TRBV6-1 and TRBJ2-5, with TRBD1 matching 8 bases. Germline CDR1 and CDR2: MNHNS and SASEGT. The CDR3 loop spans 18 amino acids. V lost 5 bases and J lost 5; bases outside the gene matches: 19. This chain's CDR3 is CASSHSTGGITRLETQYF. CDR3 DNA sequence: TGTGCCAGCAGTCATAGTACAGGGGGAATAACTAGACTTGAGACCCAGTACTTC.

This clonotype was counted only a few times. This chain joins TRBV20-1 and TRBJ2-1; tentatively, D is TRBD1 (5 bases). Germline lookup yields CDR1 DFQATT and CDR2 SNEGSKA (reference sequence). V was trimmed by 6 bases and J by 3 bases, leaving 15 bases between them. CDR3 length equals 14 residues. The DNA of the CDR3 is TGCAGTGCCCAAAGGGGCTATAACTACAATGAGCAGTTCTTC. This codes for CSAQRGYNYNEQFF.

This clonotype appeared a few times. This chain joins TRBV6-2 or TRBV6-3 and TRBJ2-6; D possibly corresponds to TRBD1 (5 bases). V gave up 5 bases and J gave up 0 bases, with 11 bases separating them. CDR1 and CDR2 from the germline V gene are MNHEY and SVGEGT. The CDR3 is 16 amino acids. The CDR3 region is CASSPKGVSGANVLTF. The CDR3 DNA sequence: TGTGCCAGCAGTCCAAAAGGGGTCTCTGGGGCCAACGTCCTGACTTTC.

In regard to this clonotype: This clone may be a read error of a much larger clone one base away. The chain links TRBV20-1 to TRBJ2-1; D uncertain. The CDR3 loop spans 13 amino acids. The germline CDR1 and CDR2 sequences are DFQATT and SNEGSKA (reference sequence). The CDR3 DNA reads TGCAGTGCTAGAGACCCCATAATCAATAAGCAGTTCTTC. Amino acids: CSARDPIINKQFF.

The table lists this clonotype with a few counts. The CDR3 region has the DNA TGTGCCAGCAGCTTAGCTGGGGCGGGGGTTAAAGAGACCCAGTACTTC. It encodes CASSLAGAGVKETQYF. The chain carries TRBV7-9 and TRBJ2-5, with TRBD2 matching over 7 bases. CDR3 size: 16 residues. V shed 0 bases, J shed 3 bases, and the junction held 7 bases outside the gene matches. Germline V lookup: CDR1 SEHNR, CDR2 FQNEAQ (reference sequence).

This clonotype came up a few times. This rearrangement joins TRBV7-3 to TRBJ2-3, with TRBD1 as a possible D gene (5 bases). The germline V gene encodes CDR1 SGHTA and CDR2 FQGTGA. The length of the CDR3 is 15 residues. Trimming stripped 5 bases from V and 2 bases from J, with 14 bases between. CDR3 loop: CASSHTQDPTDTQYF. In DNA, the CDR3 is TGTGCCAGCAGCCACACACAGGATCCCACAGATACGCAGTATTTT.

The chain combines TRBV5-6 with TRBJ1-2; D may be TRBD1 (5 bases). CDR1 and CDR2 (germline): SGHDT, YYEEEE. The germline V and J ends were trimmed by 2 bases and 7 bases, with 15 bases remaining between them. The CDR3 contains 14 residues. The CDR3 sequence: CASSFSRGARGYTF. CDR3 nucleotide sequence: TGTGCCAGCAGCTTTTCCCGCGGGGCGCGTGGCTACACCTTC.

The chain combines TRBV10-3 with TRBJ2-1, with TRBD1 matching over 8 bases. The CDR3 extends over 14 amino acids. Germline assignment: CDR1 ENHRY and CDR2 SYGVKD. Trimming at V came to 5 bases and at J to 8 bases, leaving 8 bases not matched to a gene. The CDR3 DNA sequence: TGTGCCATCAGTCTGGCAGGGGGCCTGGATGAGCAGTTCTTC. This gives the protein CAISLAGGLDEQFF.

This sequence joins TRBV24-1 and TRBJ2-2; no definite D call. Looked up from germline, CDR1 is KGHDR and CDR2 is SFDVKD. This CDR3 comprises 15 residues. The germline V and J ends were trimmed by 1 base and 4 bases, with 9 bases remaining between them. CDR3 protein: CATSDFKTPTGELFF. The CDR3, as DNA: TGTGCCACCAGTGATTTTAAGACACCCACCGGGGAGCTGTTTTTT.

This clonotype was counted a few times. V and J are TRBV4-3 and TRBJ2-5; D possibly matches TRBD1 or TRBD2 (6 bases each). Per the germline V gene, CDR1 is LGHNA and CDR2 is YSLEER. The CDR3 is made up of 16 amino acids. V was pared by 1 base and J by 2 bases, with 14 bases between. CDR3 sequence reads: CASSQASPGAQETQYF. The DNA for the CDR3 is TGCGCCAGCAGCCAAGCCTCCCCGGGGGCGCAAGAGACCCAGTACTTC.

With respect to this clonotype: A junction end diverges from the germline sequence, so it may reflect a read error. Written as DNA, the CDR3 is TGTGCCAGCAGTCCAGGTTCTGGGGCCAACGTCCTGGCTTTC. This codes for CASSPGSGANVLAF. The rearrangement joins TRBV11-3 to TRBJ2-6, with D possibly TRBD1 on 5 matching bases. The CDR3 totals 14 residues. Germline V CDR1 and CDR2: SGHNT, YENEEA.

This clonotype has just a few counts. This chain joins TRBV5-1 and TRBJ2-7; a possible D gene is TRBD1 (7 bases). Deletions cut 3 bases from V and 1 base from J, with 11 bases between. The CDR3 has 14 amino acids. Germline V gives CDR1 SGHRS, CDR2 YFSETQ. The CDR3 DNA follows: TGCGCCAGCAGCTCGGGGGACAGTTCCTACGAGCAGTACTTC. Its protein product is CASSSGDSSYEQYF.

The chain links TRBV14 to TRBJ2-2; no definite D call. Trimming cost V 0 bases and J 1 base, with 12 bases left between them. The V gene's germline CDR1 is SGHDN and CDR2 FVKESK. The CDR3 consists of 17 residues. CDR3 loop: CASSQDVGRLNTGELFF. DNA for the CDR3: TGTGCCAGCAGCCAAGATGTAGGACGGTTGAACACCGGGGAGCTGTTTTTT.

The CDR3 region has the DNA TGTGCCAGCAGTCGACAGTTCCCCCCGGCTGAAGCTTTCTTT. Translation: CASSRQFPPAEAFF. The V call is TRBV25-1, the J call TRBJ1-1; tentative D call: TRBD1 (5 bases). This CDR3 has 14 amino acids. The germline V and J ends were trimmed by 5 bases and 6 bases, with 16 bases remaining between them. The germline gives CDR1 MGHDK, CDR2 SYGVNS. Together with reference TRBV25-1 and TRBJ1-1, the CDR3 gives the full variable domain: EADIYQTPRYLVIGTGKKITLECSQTMGHDKMYWYQQDPGMELHLIHYSYGVNSTEKGDLSSESTVSRIRTEHFPLTLESARPSHTSQYLCASSRQFPPAEAFFGQGTRLTVV.